This note documents a single T cell receptor (beta chain) sequence. Antigen specificity is unknown. The CDR3 runs to 11 residues. Germline lookup yields CDR1 SQVTM and CDR2 ANQGSEA. V gave up 6 bases and J gave up 14 bases, with 17 bases separating them. Exclusion of patients followed from uncontrolled infection, other autoimmune disease, pregnancy or lactation. For the diagnoses, clinical symptoms, serum thyroxine and TRAb, thyroid ultrasound and orbital computed tomography were used. Regions amplified from RNA transcripts were the TCR beta CDR3 regions. With the HTBI primer set, the TCR CDR3 went through a first round of RT-PCR. A single record per CDR3 protein comes from TCRdb applying MiXCR to the multiplex PCR reads. The sample gives about 610,000 distinct CDR3 sequences, roughly 46% of which show up once; around 7.7% is in the top ten. This sample is drawn from a study of T cells in Graves' hyperthyroidism and ophthalmopathy.

General study findings and limits: In blood, most of the thyroid clonotypes expanded above 0.001 were also present.

Input material: peripheral blood or thyroid tissue (not recorded which). The chain employs TRBV29-1 and TRBJ1-5, with D perhaps TRBD1 (5 bases). The clonotype was recovered from a woman between 18 and 29 years old with Graves' hyperthyroidism. The CDR3, as DNA: TGCAGCGTAGCGGGGGAAGCCTACGAGCATTTT. It specifies CSVAGEAYEHF.